These 3 T cell receptor beta chains share one sample of origin, sequenced in a study of shared clonotypes between healthy human individuals. Measured with immunoSEQ multiplex PCR; TCRdb has only the in-frame clones, and not every one. The sample has some 2,100,000 clones; approximately 96% are singletons. Sequencing input: naive CD4+ T cells sorted from blood. Subset described: CD45RA+ positively selected. These receptors originate from a man between 18 and 35 years old in good health.

The chain couples TRBV11-2 to TRBJ1-4; D is uncertain. The CDR3 runs to 16 residues. V lost 0 bases and J 4 bases, leaving 12 bases between the germline ends. Looked up from germline, CDR1 is SGHAT and CDR2 is FQNNGV. Here the CDR3 reads CASSLDQGIGNEKLFF. The CDR3 coding sequence is TGTGCCAGCAGCTTAGATCAAGGGATTGGTAATGAAAAACTGTTTTTT.

The chain joins TRBV10-3 to TRBJ2-7, with D unresolved. Germline loops: CDR1 ENHRY, CDR2 SYGVKD. V was pared by 0 bases and J by 3 bases, with 12 bases between. The CDR3 contains 15 residues. CDR3 nucleotides: TGTGCCATCAGTGAGTCGAAGACGGCAGGCTACGAGCAGTACTTC. Protein: CAISESKTAGYEQYF.

On this clone: At the DNA level, this CDR3 is encoded by other sequences in the same sample as well. The chain has TRBV5-4 and TRBJ2-3; D is unclear. Trimming took 0 bases from V and 3 from J, leaving 11 bases between them. The CDR3 runs 15 residues. The V gene's germline CDR1 is SGHNT and CDR2 YYREEE (reference sequence). This chain's CDR3 is CASSLGGIGTDTQYF. In DNA form, the CDR3 reads TGTGCCAGCAGCTTGGGTGGCATAGGGACAGATACGCAGTATTTT. The full variable domain, its missing parts supplied by reference TRBV5-4 and TRBJ2-3, is ETGVTQSPTHLIKTRGQQVTLRCSSQSGHNTVSWYQQALGQGPQFIFQYYREEENGRGNFPPRFSGLQFPNYSSELNVNALELDDSALYLCASSLGGIGTDTQYFGPGTRLTVL.